Sequencing of this TCR beta chain was carried out in a study of blood T cell repertoires in COVID-19. On the study more broadly: PBMCs, B-cell-depleted T cells, or T cells provided the cDNA or gDNA that made up the material.

The CDR3 has 16 amino acids. In germline, CDR1 is LGHNA, CDR2 YSLEER. J lost 6 bases, V lost 1 base, and 4 bases had no gene match. Study processing details: Amplification with reference gene primers provided the estimates of nucleated cell counts. Sequencing used immunoSEQ multiplex PCR; TCRdb keeps in-frame clones, though not all of them. V and J calls and clone size are copied from that table; D and trimming were computed from the DNA. The table lists a few hundred thousand clones, 65% to 90% of them singletons. Participants were placed into cohorts based on the clinical history they reported. The source of this sequence is a woman between 35 and 50 years old with acute COVID-19. The gene calls are TRBV4-3 and TRBJ2-1; 12 nucleotides line up with TRBD2. The sequenced sample consisted of PBMCs or T cells enriched from blood (not recorded which). DNA of the CDR3: TGCGCCAGCAGCCAAGGTCTAGCGGGAGGGCCCAATGAGCAGTTCTTC. As protein: CASSQGLAGGPNEQFF.